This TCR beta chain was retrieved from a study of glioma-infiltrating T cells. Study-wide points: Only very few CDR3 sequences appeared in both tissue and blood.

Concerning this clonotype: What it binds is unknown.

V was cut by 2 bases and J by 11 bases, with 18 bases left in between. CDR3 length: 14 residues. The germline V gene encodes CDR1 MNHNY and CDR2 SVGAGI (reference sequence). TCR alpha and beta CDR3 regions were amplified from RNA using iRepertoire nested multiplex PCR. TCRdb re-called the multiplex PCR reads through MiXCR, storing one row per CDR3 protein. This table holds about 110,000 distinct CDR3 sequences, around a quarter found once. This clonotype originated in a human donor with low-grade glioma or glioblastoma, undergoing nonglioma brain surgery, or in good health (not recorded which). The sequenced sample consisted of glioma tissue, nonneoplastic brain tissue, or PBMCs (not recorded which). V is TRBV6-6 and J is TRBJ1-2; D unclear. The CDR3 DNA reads TGTGCCAGCAGTTACGATGACCGGGTCGGATGTTACACCTTC. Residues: CASSYDDRVGCYTF.